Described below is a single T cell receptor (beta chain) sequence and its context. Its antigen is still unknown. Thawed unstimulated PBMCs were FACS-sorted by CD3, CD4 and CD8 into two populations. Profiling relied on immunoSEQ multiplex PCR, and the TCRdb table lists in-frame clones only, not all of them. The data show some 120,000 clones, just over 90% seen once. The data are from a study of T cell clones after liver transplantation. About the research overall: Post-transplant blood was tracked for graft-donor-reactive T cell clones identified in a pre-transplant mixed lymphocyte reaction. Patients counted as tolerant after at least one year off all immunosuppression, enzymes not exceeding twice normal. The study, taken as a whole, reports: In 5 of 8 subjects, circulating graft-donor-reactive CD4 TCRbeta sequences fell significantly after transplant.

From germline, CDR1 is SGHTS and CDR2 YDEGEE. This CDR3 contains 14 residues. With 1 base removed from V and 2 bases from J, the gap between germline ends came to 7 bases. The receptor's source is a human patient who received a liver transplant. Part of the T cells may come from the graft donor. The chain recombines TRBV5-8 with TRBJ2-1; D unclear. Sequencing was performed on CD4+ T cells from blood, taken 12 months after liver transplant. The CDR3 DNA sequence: TGTGCCAGCAGCTTGAAGCAGCCCTACAATGAGCAGTTCTTC. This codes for CASSLKQPYNEQFF.